What follows is one T cell receptor (beta chain) and its context. The antigen remains undetermined. The sample originates from a study of cytomegalovirus exposure and HLA in healthy donors. Study summary: Approximately 180 million T cells yielded around 120 million unique TCR beta sequences in earlier analysis. Findings and limits, study-wide: By a later analysis, the bulk of CMV-associated TCR beta chains appeared HLA-restricted.

PCR was performed using 60 Vbeta and 13 Jbeta primers. Clones were read by immunoSEQ multiplex PCR, and TCRdb kept only the in-frame ones, dropping some. The sample carries roughly 150,000 clones, roughly 75% recorded once. This TCR was recovered from a man aged 25 to 40 in good health. Sequencing was carried out using PBMCs.

The CDR3 sequence is CASSIYSSGTGGNTEAFF. CDR3 DNA sequence: TGCGCCAGCAGTATATACTCATCTGGGACAGGGGGCAACACTGAAGCTTTCTTT. The V and J genes are TRBV10-2 and TRBJ1-1; 12 bases are shared with TRBD1. Germline loops: CDR1 WSHSY, CDR2 SAAADI. The CDR3 has 18 residues. V gave up 5 bases and J gave up 2 bases; unmatched junction bases: 12.